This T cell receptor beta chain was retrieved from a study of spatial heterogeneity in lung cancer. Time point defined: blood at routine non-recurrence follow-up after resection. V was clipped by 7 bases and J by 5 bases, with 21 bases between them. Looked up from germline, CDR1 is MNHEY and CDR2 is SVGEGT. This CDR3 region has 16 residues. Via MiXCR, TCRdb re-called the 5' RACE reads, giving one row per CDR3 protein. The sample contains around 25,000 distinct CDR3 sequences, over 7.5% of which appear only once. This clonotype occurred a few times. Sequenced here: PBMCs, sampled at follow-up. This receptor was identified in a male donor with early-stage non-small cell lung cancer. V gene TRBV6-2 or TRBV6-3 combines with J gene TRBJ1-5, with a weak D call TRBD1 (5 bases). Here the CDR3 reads CASTPRRDRPDQPQHF. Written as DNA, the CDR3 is TGTGCCAGCACTCCCCGGAGGGACCGCCCGGATCAGCCCCAGCATTTT.